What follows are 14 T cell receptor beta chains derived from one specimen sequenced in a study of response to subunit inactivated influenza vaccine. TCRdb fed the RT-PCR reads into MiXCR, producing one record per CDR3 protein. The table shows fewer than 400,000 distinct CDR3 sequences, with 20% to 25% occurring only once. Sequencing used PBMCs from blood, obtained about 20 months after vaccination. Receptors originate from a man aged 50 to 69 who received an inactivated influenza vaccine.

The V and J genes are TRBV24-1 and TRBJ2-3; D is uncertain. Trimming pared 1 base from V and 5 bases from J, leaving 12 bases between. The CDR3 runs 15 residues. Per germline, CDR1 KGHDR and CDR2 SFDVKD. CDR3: CATSDFTRAGDTQYF. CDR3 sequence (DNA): TGTGCCACCAGTGATTTCACTCGGGCTGGAGATACGCAGTATTTT.

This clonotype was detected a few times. CDR3 DNA sequence: TGCAGCGTTGTATCGGCTAGCGGGAGGACCGGGGAGCTGTTTTTT. Translating it yields CSVVSASGRTGELFF. This sequence joins TRBV29-1 and TRBJ2-2; 11 positions match TRBD2. Germline V CDR1 and CDR2: SQVTM, ANQGSEA. The CDR3 has 15 residues. The trim removed 4 bases at V and 5 bases at J, leaving 6 bases unmatched.

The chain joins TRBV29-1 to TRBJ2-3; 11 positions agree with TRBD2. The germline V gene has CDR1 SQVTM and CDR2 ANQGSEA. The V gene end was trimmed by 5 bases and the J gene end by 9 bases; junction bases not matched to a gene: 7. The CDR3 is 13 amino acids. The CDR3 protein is CSVSGTSGRTQYF. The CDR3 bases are TGCAGCGTTTCCGGGACTAGCGGTAGGACGCAGTATTTT.

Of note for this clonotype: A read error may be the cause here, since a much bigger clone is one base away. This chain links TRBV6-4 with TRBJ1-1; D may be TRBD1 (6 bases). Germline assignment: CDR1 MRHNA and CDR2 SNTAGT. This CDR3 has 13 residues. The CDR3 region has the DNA TGTGCCAGCAGAGCTGGTCGGGACACTGAACCTTTCTTT. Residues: CASRAGRDTEPFF.

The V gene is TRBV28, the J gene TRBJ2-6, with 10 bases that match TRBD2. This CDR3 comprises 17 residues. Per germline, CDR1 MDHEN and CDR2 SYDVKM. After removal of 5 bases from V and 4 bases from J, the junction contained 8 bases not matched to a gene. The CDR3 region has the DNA TGTGCCAGCAGTCCCAGACTAGCGGGTTCAGGGGCCAACGTCCTGACTTTC. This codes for CASSPRLAGSGANVLTF.

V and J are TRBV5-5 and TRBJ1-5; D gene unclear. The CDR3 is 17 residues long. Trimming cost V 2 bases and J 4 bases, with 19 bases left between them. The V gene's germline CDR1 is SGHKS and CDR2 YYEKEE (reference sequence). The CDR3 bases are TGTGCCAGCAGCTTAGTTTCGTCCCCGAGCGGGAATCAGCCCCAGCATTTT. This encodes CASSLVSSPSGNQPQHF.

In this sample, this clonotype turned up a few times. The CDR3: CASSQDVVGTGGSRYF. CDR3 bases: TGTGCCAGCAGCCAAGATGTGGTGGGGACAGGGGGTTCACGGTACTTC. The chain employs TRBV3-1 and TRBJ2-7, with 11 bases identical to TRBD1. The CDR3 contains 16 residues. Per the germline V gene, CDR1 is LGHDT and CDR2 is YNNKEL (reference sequence). The J segment lost 12 bases and the V segment lost 0 bases, leaving 13 bases of the junction unmatched.

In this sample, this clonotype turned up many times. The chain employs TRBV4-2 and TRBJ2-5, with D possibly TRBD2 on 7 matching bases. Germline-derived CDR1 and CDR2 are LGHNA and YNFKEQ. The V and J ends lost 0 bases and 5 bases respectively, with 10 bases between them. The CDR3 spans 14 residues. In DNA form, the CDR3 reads TGTGCCAGCAGCCAAGATCGGGGGGCCGAGACCCAGTACTTC. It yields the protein CASSQDRGAETQYF.

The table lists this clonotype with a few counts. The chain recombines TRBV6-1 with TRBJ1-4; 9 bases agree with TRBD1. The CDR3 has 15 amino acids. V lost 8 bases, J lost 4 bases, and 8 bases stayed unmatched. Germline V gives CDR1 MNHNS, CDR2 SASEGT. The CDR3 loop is CASRADRGINEKLFF. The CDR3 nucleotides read TGTGCCAGCCGAGCGGACAGGGGAATTAATGAAAAACTGTTTTTT.

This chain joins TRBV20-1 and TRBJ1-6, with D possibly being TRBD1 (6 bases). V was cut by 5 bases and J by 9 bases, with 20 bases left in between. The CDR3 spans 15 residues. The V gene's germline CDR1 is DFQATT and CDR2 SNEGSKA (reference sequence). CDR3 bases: TGCAGTGCTCCCCAACCAGACAGGCAAAGTTCACCCCTCCACTTT. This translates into CSAPQPDRQSSPLHF.

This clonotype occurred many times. The CDR3 nucleotides are TGTGCCAGCAGCCAAGACGGGACTGGGAACACAGATACGCAGTATTTT. Protein: CASSQDGTGNTDTQYF. The chain has TRBV14 and TRBJ2-3; tentative D call: TRBD2 (6 bases). Trimming pared 0 bases from V and 2 bases from J, leaving 12 bases between. Germline CDR1 SGHDN, CDR2 FVKESK. The CDR3 extends over 16 amino acids.

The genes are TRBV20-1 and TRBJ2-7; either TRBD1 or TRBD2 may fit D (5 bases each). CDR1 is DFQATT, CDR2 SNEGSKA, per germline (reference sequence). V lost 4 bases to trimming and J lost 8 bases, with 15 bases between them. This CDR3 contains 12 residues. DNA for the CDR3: TGCAGTGCTATCGGGACCTTCGACAAGCAGTACTTC. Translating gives CSAIGTFDKQYF.

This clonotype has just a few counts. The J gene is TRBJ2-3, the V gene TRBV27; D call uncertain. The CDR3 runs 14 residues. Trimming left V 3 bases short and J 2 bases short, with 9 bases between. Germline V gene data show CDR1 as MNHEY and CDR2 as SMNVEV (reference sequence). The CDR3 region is CASSFLYDTDTQYF. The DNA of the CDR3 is TGTGCCAGCAGTTTCCTCTATGACACAGATACGCAGTATTTT.

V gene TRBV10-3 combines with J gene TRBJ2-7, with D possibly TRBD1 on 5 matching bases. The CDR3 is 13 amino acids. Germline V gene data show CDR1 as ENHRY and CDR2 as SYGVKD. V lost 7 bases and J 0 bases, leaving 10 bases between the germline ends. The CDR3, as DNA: TGTGCCATCATGGGGCAGGACTCCTACGAGCAGTACTTC. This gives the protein CAIMGQDSYEQYF.